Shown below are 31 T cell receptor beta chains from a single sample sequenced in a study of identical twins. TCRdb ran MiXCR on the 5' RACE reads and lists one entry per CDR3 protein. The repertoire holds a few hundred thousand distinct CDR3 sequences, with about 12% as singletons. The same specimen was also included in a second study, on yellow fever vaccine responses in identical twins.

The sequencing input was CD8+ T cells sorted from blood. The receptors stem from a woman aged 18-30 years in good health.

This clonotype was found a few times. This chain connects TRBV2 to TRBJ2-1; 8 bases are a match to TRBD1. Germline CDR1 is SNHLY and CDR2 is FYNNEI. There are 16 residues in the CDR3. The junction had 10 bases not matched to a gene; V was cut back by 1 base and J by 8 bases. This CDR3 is CASSEDDRGASDEQFF. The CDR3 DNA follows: TGTGCCAGCAGTGAAGATGACAGGGGCGCCTCCGATGAGCAGTTCTTC.

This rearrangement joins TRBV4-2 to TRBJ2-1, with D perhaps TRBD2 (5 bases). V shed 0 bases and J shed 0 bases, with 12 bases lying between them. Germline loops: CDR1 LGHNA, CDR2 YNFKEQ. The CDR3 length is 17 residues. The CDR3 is CASSQEEGVSSYNEQFF. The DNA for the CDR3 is TGTGCCAGCAGCCAAGAAGAGGGAGTAAGCTCCTACAATGAGCAGTTCTTC.

In nucleotides, the CDR3 is TGTGCCAGCAGCCCCCGGACAGGGTCGGCAGATACGCAGTATTTT. It translates to CASSPRTGSADTQYF. This chain connects TRBV7-9 to TRBJ2-3; TRBD1 matches at 8 bases. CDR1 SEHNR and CDR2 FQNEAQ come from the germline V gene (reference sequence). V lost 5 bases to trimming and J lost 4 bases; unmatched junction nucleotides: 8. This CDR3 has 15 residues.

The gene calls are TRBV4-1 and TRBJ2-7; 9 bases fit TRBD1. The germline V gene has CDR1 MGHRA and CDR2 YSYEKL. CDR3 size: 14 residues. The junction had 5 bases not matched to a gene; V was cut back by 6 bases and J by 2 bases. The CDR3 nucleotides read TGCGCCAGCAGATCCGGGACAGGGCCCTACGAGCAGTACTTC. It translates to CASRSGTGPYEQYF.

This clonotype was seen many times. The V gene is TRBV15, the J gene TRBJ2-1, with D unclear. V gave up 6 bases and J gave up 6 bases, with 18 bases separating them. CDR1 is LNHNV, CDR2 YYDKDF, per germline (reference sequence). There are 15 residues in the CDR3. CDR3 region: CATSLEVGMVNEQFF. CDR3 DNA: TGTGCCACCAGTCTCGAGGTGGGTATGGTCAATGAGCAGTTCTTC. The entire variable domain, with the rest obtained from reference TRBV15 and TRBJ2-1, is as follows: DAMVIQNPRYQVTQFGKPVTLSCSQTLNHNVMYWYQQKSSQAPKLLFHYYDKDFNNEADTPDNFQSRRPNTSFCFLDIRSPGLGDTAMYLCATSLEVGMVNEQFFGPGTRLTVL.

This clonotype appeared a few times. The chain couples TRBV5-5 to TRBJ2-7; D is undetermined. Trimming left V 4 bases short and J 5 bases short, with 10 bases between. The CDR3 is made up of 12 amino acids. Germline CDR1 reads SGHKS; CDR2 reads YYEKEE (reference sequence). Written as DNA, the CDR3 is TGTGCCAGCAGCCCGTCTGGGGACGAGCAGTACTTC. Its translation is CASSPSGDEQYF. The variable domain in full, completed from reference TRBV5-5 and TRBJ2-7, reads DAGVTQSPTHLIKTRGQQVTLRCSPISGHKSVSWYQQVLGQGPQFIFQYYEKEERGRGNFPDRFSARQFPNYSSELNVNALLLGDSALYLCASSPSGDEQYFGPGTRLTVT.

The CDR3 sequence is CASSEGGVHEQFF. For the CDR3, the DNA is TGCGCCAGCAGTGAGGGCGGGGTCCATGAGCAGTTCTTC. The V gene is TRBV10-2, the J gene TRBJ2-1, with D maybe TRBD2 (6 bases). The CDR3 has 13 residues. CDR1 and CDR2 (germline): WSHSY, SAAADI. V gave up 2 bases and J gave up 8 bases, with 10 bases separating them.

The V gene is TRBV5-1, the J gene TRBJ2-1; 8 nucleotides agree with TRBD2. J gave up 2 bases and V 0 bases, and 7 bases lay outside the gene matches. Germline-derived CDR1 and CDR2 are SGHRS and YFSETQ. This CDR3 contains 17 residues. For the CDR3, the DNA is TGCGCCAGCAGCTTGGATCCGGGGGGGCTTCCCTACAATGAGCAGTTCTTC. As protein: CASSLDPGGLPYNEQFF.

The CDR3 DNA follows: TGTGCCAGCAGTTACTCTGGATCAATCTACGAGCAGTACTTC. It yields the protein CASSYSGSIYEQYF. J is TRBJ2-7 and V is TRBV6-2 or TRBV6-3; D is undetermined. CDR3 length equals 14 residues. CDR1 MNHEY and CDR2 SVGEGT come from the germline V gene. The V and J ends lost 0 bases and 3 bases respectively, with 9 bases between them.

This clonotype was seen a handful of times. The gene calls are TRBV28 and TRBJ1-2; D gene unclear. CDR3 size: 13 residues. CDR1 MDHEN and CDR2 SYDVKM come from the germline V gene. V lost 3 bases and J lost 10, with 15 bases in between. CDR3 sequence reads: CASSFGSIVYYTF. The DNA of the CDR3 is TGTGCCAGCAGTTTCGGCAGCATAGTTTACTACACCTTC.

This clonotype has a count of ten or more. CDR3 sequence (DNA): TGTGCCAGCAGCTCAAGACTAGCAATCGGGGAGCTGTTTTTT. Protein sequence: CASSSRLAIGELFF. The chain links TRBV5-5 to TRBJ2-2, with TRBD2 identical over 7 bases. V shed 3 bases and J 7 bases; nucleotides not matched to a gene: 6. Looked up from germline, CDR1 is SGHKS and CDR2 is YYEKEE (reference sequence). CDR3 length: 14 amino acids.

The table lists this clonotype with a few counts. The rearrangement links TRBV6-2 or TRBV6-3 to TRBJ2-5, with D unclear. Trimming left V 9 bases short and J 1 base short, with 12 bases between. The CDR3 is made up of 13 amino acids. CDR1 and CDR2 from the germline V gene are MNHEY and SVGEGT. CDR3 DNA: TGTGCCAGTGCCTTAGAGTTCCAAGAGACCCAGTACTTC. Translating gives CASALEFQETQYF.

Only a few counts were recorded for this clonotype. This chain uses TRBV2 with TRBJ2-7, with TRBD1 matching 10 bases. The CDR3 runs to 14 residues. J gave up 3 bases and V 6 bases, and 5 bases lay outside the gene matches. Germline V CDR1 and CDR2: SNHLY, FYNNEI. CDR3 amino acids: CASRTGTGVYEQYV. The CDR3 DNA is TGTGCCAGCAGGACCGGGACAGGGGTCTACGAGCAGTACGTC.

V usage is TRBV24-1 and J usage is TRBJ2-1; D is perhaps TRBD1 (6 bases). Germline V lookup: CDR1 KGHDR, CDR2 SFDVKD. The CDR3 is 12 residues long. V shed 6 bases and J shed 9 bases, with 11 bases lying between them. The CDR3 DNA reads TGTGCCACCAGTAACAGGGCGAGTGAGCAGTTCTTC. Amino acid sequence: CATSNRASEQFF.

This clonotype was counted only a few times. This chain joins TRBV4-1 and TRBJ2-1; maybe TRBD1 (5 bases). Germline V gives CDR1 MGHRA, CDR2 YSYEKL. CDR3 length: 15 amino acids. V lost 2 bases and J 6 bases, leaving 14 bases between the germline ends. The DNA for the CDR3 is TGCGCCAGCAGCCAATCCGACAGCCACCTCAATGAGCAGTTCTTC. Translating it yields CASSQSDSHLNEQFF.

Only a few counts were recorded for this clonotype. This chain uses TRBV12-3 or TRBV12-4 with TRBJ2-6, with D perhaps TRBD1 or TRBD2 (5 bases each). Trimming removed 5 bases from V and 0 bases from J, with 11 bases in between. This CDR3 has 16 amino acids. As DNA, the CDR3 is TGTGCCAGCAGTCCATCAGGGACCTCTGGGGCCAACGTCCTGACTTTC. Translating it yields CASSPSGTSGANVLTF.

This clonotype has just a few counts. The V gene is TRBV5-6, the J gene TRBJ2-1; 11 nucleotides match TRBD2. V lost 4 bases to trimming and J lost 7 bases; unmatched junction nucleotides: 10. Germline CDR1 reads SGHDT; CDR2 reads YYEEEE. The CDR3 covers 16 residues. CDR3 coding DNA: TGTGCCAGCAGCATAACCCTAGCGGGAGGTCGGAATGAGCAGTTCTTC. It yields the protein CASSITLAGGRNEQFF.

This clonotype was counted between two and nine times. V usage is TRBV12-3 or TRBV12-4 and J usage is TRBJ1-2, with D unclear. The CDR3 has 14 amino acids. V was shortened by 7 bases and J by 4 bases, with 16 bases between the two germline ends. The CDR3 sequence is CASTPSGDGYGYTF. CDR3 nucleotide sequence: TGTGCCAGCACCCCGAGCGGAGATGGCTATGGCTACACCTTC.

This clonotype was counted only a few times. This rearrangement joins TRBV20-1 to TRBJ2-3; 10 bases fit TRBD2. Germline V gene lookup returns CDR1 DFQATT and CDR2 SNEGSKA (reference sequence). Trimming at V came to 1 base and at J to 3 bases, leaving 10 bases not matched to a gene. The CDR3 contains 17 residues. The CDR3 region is CSARASGGPSWTDTQYF. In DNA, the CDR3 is TGCAGTGCTAGAGCTAGCGGGGGCCCTTCATGGACAGATACGCAGTATTTT.

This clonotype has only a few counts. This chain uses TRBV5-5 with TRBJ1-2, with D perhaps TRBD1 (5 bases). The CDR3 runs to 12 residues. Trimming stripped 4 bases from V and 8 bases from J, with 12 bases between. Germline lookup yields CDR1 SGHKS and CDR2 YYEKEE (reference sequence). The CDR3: CASSLGEWGYTF. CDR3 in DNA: TGTGCCAGCAGCCTGGGGGAGTGGGGCTACACCTTC.

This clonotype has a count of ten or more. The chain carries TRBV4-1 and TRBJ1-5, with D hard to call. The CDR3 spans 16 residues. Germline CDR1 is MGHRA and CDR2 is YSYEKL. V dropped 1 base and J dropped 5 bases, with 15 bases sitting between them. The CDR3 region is CASSQGFGRNDQPQHF. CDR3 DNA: TGCGCCAGCAGCCAAGGCTTCGGACGAAACGATCAGCCCCAGCATTTT.

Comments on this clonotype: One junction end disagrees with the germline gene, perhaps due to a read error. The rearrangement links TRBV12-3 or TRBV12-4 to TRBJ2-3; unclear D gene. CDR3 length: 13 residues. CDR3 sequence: CASSIAFTDMQYF. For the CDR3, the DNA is TGTGCCAGCAGTATTGCTTTCACAGATATGCAGTATTTT.

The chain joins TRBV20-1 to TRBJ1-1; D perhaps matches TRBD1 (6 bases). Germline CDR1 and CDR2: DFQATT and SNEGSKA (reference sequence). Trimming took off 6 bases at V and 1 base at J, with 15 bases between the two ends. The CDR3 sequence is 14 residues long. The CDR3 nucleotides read TGCAGTGCACGCCACCGGGACAAGAACACTGAAGCTTTCTTT. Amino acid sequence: CSARHRDKNTEAFF.

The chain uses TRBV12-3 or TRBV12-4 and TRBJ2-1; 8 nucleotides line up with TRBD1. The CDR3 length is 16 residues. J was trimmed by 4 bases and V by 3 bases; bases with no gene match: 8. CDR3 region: CASSFPGTGLYNEQFF. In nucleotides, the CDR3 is TGTGCCAGCAGTTTCCCCGGGACAGGCCTTTACAATGAGCAGTTCTTC.

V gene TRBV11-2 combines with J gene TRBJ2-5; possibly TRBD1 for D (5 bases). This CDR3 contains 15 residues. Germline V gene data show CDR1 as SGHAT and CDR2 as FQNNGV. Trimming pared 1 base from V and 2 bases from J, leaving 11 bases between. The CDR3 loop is CASSLVPRQQETQYF. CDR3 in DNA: TGTGCCAGCAGCTTAGTACCACGACAGCAAGAGACCCAGTACTTC.

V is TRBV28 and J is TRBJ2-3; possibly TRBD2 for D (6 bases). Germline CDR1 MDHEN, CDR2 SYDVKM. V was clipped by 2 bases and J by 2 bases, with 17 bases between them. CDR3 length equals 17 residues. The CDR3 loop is CASSLHLAGSDTDTQYF. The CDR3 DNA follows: TGTGCCAGCAGTTTACATCTGGCGGGGAGTGACACAGATACGCAGTATTTT.

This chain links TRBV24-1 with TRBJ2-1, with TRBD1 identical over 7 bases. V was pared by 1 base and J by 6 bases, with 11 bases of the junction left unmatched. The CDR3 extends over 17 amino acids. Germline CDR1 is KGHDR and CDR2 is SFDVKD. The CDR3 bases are TGTGCCACCAGTGATTTCCCCGACAGGGTTGGATCCAATGAGCAGTTCTTC. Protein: CATSDFPDRVGSNEQFF.

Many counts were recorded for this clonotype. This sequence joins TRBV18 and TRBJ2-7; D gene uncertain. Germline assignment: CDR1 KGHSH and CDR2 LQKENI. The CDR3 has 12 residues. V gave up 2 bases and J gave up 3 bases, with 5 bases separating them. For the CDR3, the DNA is TGTGCCAGCTCACCATCATACTACGAGCAGTACGTC. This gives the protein CASSPSYYEQYV.

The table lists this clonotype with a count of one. The CDR3 spells CASKGELGQYF. In DNA form, the CDR3 reads TGCGCCAGCAAGGGAGAGTTGGGGCAGTACTTC. This chain joins TRBV4-1 and TRBJ2-7; D perhaps matches TRBD2 (5 bases). CDR1 MGHRA and CDR2 YSYEKL come from the germline V gene. The CDR3 length is 11 residues. The V gene lost 7 bases and the J gene lost 9 bases, with 13 bases spanning the gap.

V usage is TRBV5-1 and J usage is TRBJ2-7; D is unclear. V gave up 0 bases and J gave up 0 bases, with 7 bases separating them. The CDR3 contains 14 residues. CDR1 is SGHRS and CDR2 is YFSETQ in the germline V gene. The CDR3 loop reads CASSLGAASYEQYF. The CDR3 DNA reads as TGCGCCAGCAGCTTGGGTGCAGCCTCCTACGAGCAGTACTTC.

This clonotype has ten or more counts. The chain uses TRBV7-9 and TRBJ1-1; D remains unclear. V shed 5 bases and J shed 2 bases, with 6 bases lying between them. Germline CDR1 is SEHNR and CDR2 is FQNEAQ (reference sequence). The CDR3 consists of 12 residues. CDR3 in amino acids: CASSPVNTEAFF. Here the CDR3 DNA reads TGTGCCAGCAGCCCTGTTAACACTGAAGCTTTCTTT.